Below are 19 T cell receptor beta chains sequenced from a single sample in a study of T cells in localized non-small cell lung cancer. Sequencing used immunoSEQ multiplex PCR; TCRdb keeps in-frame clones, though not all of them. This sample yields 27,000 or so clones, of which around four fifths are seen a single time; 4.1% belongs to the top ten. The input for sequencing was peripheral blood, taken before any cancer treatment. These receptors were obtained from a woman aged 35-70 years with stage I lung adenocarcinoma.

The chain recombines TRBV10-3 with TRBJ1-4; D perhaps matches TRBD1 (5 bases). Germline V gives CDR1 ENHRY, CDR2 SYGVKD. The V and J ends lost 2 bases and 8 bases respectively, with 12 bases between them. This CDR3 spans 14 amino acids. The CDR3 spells CAISERLREEKLFF. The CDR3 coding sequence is TGTGCCATCAGTGAGCGGCTCAGGGAGGAAAAACTGTTTTTT.

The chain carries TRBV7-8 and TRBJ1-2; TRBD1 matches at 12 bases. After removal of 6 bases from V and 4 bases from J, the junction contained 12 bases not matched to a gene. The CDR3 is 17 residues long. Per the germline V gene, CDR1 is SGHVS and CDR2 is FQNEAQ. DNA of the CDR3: TGTGCCAGCAGTCCCTCGGGGACAGGGGGCCGGAGCTATGGCTACACCTTC. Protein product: CASSPSGTGGRSYGYTF.

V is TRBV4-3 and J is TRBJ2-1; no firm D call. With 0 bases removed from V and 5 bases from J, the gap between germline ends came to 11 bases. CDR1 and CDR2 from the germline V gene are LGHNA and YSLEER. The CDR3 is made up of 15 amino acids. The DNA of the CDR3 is TGCGCCAGCAGCCAAGAGAGGACCCGACACAATGAGCAGTTCTTC. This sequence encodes CASSQERTRHNEQFF.

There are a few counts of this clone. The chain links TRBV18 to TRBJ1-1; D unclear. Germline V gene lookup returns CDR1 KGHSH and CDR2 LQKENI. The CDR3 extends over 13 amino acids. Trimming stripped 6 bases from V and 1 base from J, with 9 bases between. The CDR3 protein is CASSPNRNTEAFF. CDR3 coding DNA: TGTGCCAGCTCGCCGAACAGGAACACTGAAGCTTTCTTT.

CDR3 sequence (DNA): TGTGCCAGCAGTGAAGGAACAGGGGGGGGGACGGCTGAAGCTTTCTTT. Amino acid sequence: CASSEGTGGGTAEAFF. The chain links TRBV2 to TRBJ1-1; 8 positions agree with TRBD1. The CDR3 totals 16 residues. The germline V gene has CDR1 SNHLY and CDR2 FYNNEI. V shed 1 base and J 6 bases; nucleotides not matched to a gene: 10.

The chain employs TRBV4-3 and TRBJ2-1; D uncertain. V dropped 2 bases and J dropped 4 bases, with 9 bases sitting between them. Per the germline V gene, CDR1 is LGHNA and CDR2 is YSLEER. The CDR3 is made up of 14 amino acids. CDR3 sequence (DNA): TGCGCCAGCAGCCAAACTACCCCTTACAATGAGCAGTTCTTC. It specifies CASSQTTPYNEQFF.

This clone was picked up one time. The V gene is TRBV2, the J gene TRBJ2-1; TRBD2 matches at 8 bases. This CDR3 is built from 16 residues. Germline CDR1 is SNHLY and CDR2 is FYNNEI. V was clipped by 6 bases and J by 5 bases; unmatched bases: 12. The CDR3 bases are TGTGCCAGCAGCCCCCAGCGGGGGCCTCCACACAATGAGCAGTTCTTC. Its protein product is CASSPQRGPPHNEQFF.

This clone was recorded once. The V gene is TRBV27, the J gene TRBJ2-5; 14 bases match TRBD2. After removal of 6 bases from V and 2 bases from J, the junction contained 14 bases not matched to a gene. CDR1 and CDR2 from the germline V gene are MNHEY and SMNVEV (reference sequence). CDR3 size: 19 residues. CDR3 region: CASRRAGTSGGVGQETQYF. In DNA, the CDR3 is TGTGCCAGCAGACGTGCCGGGACTAGCGGGGGAGTGGGGCAAGAGACCCAGTACTTC.

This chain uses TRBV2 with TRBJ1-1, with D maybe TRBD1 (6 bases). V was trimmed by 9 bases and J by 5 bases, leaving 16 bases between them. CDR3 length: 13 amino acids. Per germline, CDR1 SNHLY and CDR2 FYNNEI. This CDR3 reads CARNREVRTEAFF. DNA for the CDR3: TGTGCCAGAAACAGGGAAGTAAGGACTGAAGCTTTCTTT.

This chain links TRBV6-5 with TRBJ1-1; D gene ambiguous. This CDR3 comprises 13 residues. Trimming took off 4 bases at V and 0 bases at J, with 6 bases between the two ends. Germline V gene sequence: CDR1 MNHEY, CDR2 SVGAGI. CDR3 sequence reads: CASSSTVNTEAFF. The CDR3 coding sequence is TGTGCCAGCAGTTCCACAGTGAACACTGAAGCTTTCTTT.

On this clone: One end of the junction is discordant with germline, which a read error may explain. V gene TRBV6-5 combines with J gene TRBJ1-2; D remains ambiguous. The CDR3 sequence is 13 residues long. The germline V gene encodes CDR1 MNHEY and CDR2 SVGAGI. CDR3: CASSGAGRRVSLF. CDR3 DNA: TGTGCCAGCTCAGGCGCAGGCCGAAGGGTCAGCCTATTC.

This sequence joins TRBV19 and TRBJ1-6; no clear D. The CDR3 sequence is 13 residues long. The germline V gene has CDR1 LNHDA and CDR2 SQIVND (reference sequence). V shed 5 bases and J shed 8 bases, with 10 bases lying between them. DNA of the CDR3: TGTGCCAGTAGTCGAGACAATCATTCACCCCTCCACTTT. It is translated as CASSRDNHSPLHF. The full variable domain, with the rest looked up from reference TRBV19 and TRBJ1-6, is DGGITQSPKYLFRKEGQNVTLSCEQNLNHDAMYWYRQDPGQGLRLIYYSQIVNDFQKGDIAEGYSVSREKKESFPLTVTSAQKNPTAFYLCASSRDNHSPLHFGNGTRLTVT.

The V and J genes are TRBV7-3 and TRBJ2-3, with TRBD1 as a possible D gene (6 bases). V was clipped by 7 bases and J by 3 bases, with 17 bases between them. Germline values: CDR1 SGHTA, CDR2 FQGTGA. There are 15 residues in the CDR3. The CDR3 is CASTKDSFSTDTQYF. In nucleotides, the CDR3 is TGTGCCAGCACCAAGGACAGTTTTAGTACAGATACGCAGTATTTT. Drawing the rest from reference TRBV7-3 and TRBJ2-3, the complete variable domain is GAGVSQTPSNKVTEKGKYVELRCDPISGHTALYWYRQSLGQGPEFLIYFQGTGAADDSGLPNDRFFAVRPEGSVSTLKIQRTERGDSAVYLCASTKDSFSTDTQYFGPGTRLTVL.

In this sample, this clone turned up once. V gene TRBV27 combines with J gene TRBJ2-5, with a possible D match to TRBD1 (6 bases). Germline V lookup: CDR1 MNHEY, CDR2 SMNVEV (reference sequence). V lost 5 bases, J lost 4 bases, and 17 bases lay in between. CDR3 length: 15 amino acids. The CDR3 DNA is TGTGCCAGCAGTGCTAGACAGGCCCGAGCAGAGACCCAGTACTTC. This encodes CASSARQARAETQYF.

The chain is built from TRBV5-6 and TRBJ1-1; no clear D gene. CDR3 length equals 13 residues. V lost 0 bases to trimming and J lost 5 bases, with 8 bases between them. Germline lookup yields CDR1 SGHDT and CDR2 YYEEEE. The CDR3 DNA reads TGTGCCAGCAGCTTGGGGTCGGGGACTGAAGCTTTCTTT. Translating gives CASSLGSGTEAFF.

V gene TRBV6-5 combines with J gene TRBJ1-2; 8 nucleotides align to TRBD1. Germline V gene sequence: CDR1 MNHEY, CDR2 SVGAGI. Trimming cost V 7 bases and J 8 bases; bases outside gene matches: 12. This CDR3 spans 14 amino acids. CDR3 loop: CASIDFQGARGYTF. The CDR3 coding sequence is TGTGCCAGCATCGACTTTCAGGGGGCGCGAGGCTACACCTTC.

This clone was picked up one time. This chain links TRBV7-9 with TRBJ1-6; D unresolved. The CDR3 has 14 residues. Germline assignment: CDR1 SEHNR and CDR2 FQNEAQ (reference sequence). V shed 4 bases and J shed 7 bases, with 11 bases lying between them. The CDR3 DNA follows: TGTGCCAGCAGCTCGGACGGGAAAAATTCACCCCTCCACTTT. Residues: CASSSDGKNSPLHF.

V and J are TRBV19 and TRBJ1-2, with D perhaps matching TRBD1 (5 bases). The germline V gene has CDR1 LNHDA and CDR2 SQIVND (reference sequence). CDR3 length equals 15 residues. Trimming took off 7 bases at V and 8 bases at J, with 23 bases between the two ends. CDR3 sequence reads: CASIKGGAGGGGYTF. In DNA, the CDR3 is TGTGCCAGTATCAAAGGCGGGGCCGGGGGTGGAGGCTACACCTTC.

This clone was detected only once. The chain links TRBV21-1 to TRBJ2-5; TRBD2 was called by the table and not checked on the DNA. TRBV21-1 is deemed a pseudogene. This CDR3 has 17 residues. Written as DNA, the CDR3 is TGTGCCAGCAGCCGCCGGGCGGAGCGGGGGCCCGGGGAGACCCAGTACTTC. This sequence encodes CASSRRAERGPGETQYF.